This T cell receptor beta chain was recorded in a study of blood T cells in healthy people across ages (dated by TCRdb to between 2015 and 2017). General notes on the study: In model experiments, template switching captured roughly one uniquely barcoded TCR beta cDNA molecule for every two T cells. The study measured age-related changes in TCR beta repertoire diversity using deep sequencing normalized with unique cDNA molecular identifiers. Four age groups were formed from the donors: young (average approximately 15 years), middle-aged (around 39), aged (over 55) and long-lived (around 82). Donors of different ages were randomly distributed across sequencing lanes to avoid experimental bias. Using the same blood draw, the study looked at two additional independent replicas of 1 million unique cDNA reads for two donors, one aged 18 to 30 and the other aged 80 or older.

Broad study findings and their caveats: Observed TCR beta diversity per million T cells fell roughly linearly with age, and a significant reduction was already apparent by age roughly 40. Bulk unsorted PBMC profiling prevented conclusive comparison of naive and antigen-experienced compartments. Estimates of total diversity based on one million sequenced T cells were regarded as lower bounds and as underestimates. The CMV infection status of donors was not known, potentially confounding age-related changes in expanded clonotypes. Compared with the aged group, the long-lived group had more naive CD4+ T cells, fewer expanded clones and increased TCR diversity, a pattern suggesting age selection. There was a strong correlation between observed TCR beta diversity and the percentage of naive T cells measured by flow cytometry.

Spanning cysteine to phenylalanine, the CDR3 consists of 13 amino acids. Just CDR3 DNA is preserved here, 39 bases in frame from base 1. The library came from 5' RACE. For sequencing, an Illumina HiSeq 2500 was employed. A second PCR of about 7 to 12 cycles was performed with a sample-barcoded 5' primer and a J-beta primer mix. A template-switch 5' adaptor carrying 12 random nucleotides introduced a unique molecular identifier onto each TCR beta cDNA molecule. Each sample yielded at least 2.5 million CDR3-containing paired-end reads. First-strand cDNA was synthesized from all RNA with the Mint cDNA synthesis kit, primed by a TRBC-specific oligonucleotide. Following uracil-DNA glycosylase treatment, a first 18-cycle PCR with universal primers M1SS and BC2_uni_R was performed on all cDNA. The published analysis was carried out like this. For normalization, 1 million high-quality reads, each with a distinct molecular identifier, were randomly selected from each sample. Reads with shared molecular identifiers were discarded instead of being binned into consensus sequences. CDR3 identification, clonotype clustering and error correction used MiTCR with a Q25 quality threshold and the strictest error-elimination algorithm. Lower-bound total TCR beta diversity was estimated with a nonparametric unseen species model using Euler transformation. The public reads were quality trimmed at Q25 with fastp and then assembled into clones with MiXCR by TCRdb, keeping productive beta chains. Each record represents a unique CDR3 protein, reported with the most common genes and DNA among its rows. The V and J calls shown here were made by TCRdb, not taken from the authors' results. The sample profile shows about 640,000 distinct CDR3 sequences; 58% of them were found once. The ten most abundant clones make up 30% to 45% of the sample.

As concerns this clonotype: Its antigen is unknown. A junction boundary mismatches the germline segment, possibly from a read error.

Donors were 30 to 45 systemically healthy Caucasian individuals from Russia aged about 6 to 100 years. Each donor gave around 9.5 milliliters of peripheral blood, collected into EDTA-treated Vacutainer tubes. PBMCs were isolated by Ficoll-Paque density-gradient centrifugation, with at least 6 million obtained per sample. Total RNA was extracted from PBMCs with Trizol reagent, with at least 5 micrograms obtained per sample. Naive CD45RAhigh/CD27high T cell percentages were measured by flow cytometry on a PBMC aliquot from every donor. The receptor chain draws on TRBV12-3 or TRBV12-4 and TRBJ2-3; 7 bases in the junction line up with TRBD1. This clonotype was obtained from a man aged 55 to 69 in good health. The specimen sequenced was blood. This receptor carries the CDR3 CASSGSWTGTQYF. DNA sequence: TGTGCCAGCAGTGGGTCTTGGACAGGTACGCAGTATTTT.